Below, one TCR beta chain is given with its context. Its specificity is not known. TCRdb fed the RT-PCR reads into MiXCR, producing one record per CDR3 protein. Seen here are fewer than 550,000 distinct CDR3 sequences, about 25% observed once, and the top ten hold approximately 2%. The sample belongs to a study of response to subunit inactivated influenza vaccine. Study-level points and caveats: The authors suggested that few new T cells are recruited per seasonal influenza vaccination.

CDR3 length equals 13 residues. The germline gives CDR1 DFQATT, CDR2 SNEGSKA (reference sequence). Trimming shortened V by 6 bases and J by 0 bases, and 10 bases separated the two germline ends. This sample comprised CD4+ T cells sorted from PBMCs, obtained around 5 days after vaccination. This TCR derives from a man aged 45-65 years who received an inactivated influenza vaccine. This rearrangement joins TRBV20-1 to TRBJ2-3; D is undetermined. CDR3 residues: CSAKIFSTDTQYF. The DNA of the CDR3 is TGCAGTGCCAAGATATTTAGCACAGATACGCAGTATTTT.